This is a list of T cell receptor beta chains from one sample in a study of cytomegalovirus exposure and HLA in healthy donors. TCRdb's table, derived via immunoSEQ multiplex PCR, lists solely in-frame clones and lacks some. In the table there are more than 150,000 clones, more than 65% of which are singletons. Sequencing was carried out using PBMCs. Receptor source: a man over 45 in good health and CMV-seropositive. Both conserved end residues are part of each CDR3. Fields, in order: D gene, V gene, J gene, clone size, CDR3 DNA, CDR3 protein. D genes are given only for firm matches. Size tells how often a clone was seen (once, few, many) or the class of an expanded clone, and some rows leave it out.

D: TRBD1; V: TRBV19; J: TRBJ1-4; size: .; DNA: TGTGCCAGTAGTATAGCCCCGCGGGGACAGGGGGAAAAACTGTTTTTT; CDR3: CASSIAPRGQGEKLFF
D: .; V: TRBV6-6; J: TRBJ1-1; size: .; DNA: TGTGCCAGCAGTTACTCCGGAGGGACTGAAGCTTTCTTT; CDR3: CASSYSGGTEAFF
D: .; V: TRBV9; J: TRBJ2-7; size: .; DNA: TGTGCCAGCAGCCCCCAACCGACGGGGGAGCAGTACTTC; CDR3: CASSPQPTGEQYF
D: TRBD2; V: TRBV27; J: TRBJ2-1; size: .; DNA: TGTGCCAGCAGTTTATCGGGCGGGGGGGCCGCCTACAATGAGCAGTTCTTC; CDR3: CASSLSGGGAAYNEQFF
D: TRBD2; V: TRBV27; J: TRBJ2-7; size: .; DNA: TGTGCCAGCAGTCCCCGGGGGGGCTACGAGCAGTACTTC; CDR3: CASSPRGGYEQYF
D: TRBD1; V: TRBV11-2; J: TRBJ2-1; size: .; DNA: TGTGCCAGCAGCTTACAGAGAACAGGGGGCCGAGGGGCTGAGCAGTTCTTC; CDR3: CASSLQRTGGRGAEQFF
D: .; V: TRBV4-1; J: TRBJ1-2; size: once; DNA: TGCGCCAGCAGCCAAGGCGGGCAGGACGGCTATGGTTACACCTTC; CDR3: CASSQGGQDGYGYTF
D: .; V: TRBV9; J: TRBJ1-4; size: .; DNA: TGTGCCAGCAGCGGGCGGACAGCAACTAATGAAAAACTGTTTTTT; CDR3: CASSGRTATNEKLFF
D: TRBD1; V: TRBV6-6; J: TRBJ1-2; size: .; DNA: TGTGCCAGCAGGGACCCCGGGACAGTGGGGGGCTACACCTTC; CDR3: CASRDPGTVGGYTF
D: TRBD1; V: TRBV5-1; J: TRBJ1-1; size: .; DNA: TGCGCCAGCACCCTAGGGACAGCGAACACTGAAGCTTTCTTT; CDR3: CASTLGTANTEAFF
D: TRBD1; V: TRBV27; J: TRBJ1-6; size: .; DNA: TGTGCCAGCGGTTACGACAGGGTCTGGTCACCCCTCCACTTT; CDR3: CASGYDRVWSPLHF
D: .; V: TRBV5-4; J: TRBJ2-5; size: once; DNA: TGTGCCAGCAGCTCCGTTTACAGAGCCCCACAAGAGACCCAGTACTTC; CDR3: CASSSVYRAPQETQYF
D: .; V: TRBV7-8; J: TRBJ2-1; size: .; DNA: TGTGCCAGCAGCTTAGTTTCCTTGGGGGGAAATGAGCAGTTCTTC; CDR3: CASSLVSLGGNEQFF
D: TRBD2; V: TRBV4-1; J: TRBJ2-3; size: .; DNA: TGCGCCAGCAGCCATCCACCGACTAGCGGGGTATGGGCGCAGTATTTT; CDR3: CASSHPPTSGVWAQYF
D: .; V: TRBV10-2; J: TRBJ2-7; size: .; DNA: TGCGCCAGCAGCCCGTCCCGCTCCTACGAGCAGTACTTC; CDR3: CASSPSRSYEQYF
D: .; V: TRBV18; J: TRBJ1-1; size: .; DNA: TGTGCCAGCTCACCACGGGGGGGGACTAACACTGAAGCTTTCTTT; CDR3: CASSPRGGTNTEAFF
D: .; V: TRBV5-1; J: TRBJ2-5; size: .; DNA: TGCGCCAGCAGCTCTCGGACTGCAGAAGAGACCCAGTACTTC; CDR3: CASSSRTAEETQYF
D: .; V: TRBV29-1; J: TRBJ2-2; size: .; DNA: TGCAGCGTCGGTAGGGGCGACACCGGGGAGCTGTTTTTT; CDR3: CSVGRGDTGELFF
D: .; V: TRBV7-9; J: TRBJ2-5; size: .; DNA: TGTGCCAGCAGCTCCGGGACTTGGACCCAGTACTTC; CDR3: CASSSGTWTQYF
D: .; V: TRBV19; J: TRBJ2-7; size: .; DNA: TGTGCCAGTAGTGGAGGGGTCGGCTACGAGCAGTACTTC; CDR3: CASSGGVGYEQYF
D: .; V: TRBV9; J: TRBJ1-1; size: .; DNA: TGTGCCAGCAGTCAGGGCCTGAACACTGAAGCTTTCTTT; CDR3: CASSQGLNTEAFF
D: TRBD1; V: TRBV5-5; J: TRBJ2-7; size: .; DNA: TGTGCCAGCAGCCAGACAGGGGGTAGGTCCTACGAGCAGTACTTC; CDR3: CASSQTGGRSYEQYF
D: .; V: TRBV12-5; J: TRBJ1-5; size: .; DNA: TGTGCTAGTGGTTTCGGGAATCAGCCCCAGCATTTT; CDR3: CASGFGNQPQHF
D: TRBD2; V: TRBV4-3; J: TRBJ2-7; size: few; DNA: TGCGCCAGCAGCCAACTAGCGGGGGACGGGCCCTACGAGCAGTACTTC; CDR3: CASSQLAGDGPYEQYF
D: .; V: TRBV6-1; J: TRBJ1-1; size: .; DNA: TGTGCCAGCAGTGCGGACTGGAACACTGAAGCTTTCTTT; CDR3: CASSADWNTEAFF